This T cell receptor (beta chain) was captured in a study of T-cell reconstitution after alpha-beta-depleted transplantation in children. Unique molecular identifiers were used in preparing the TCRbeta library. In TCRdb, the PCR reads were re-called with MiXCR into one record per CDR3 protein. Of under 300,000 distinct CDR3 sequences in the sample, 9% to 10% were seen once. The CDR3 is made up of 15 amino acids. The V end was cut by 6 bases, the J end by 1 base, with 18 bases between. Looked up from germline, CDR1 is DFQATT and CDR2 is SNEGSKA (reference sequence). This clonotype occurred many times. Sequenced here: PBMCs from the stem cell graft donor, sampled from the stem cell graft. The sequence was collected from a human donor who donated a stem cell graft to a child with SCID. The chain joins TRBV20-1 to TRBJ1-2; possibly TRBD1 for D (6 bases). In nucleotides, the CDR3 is TGCAGTGCGCCGGGGGGGGCGCGTGGTAACTATGGCTACACCTTC. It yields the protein CSAPGGARGNYGYTF.